What follows are 18 T cell receptor beta chains derived from one specimen sequenced in a study of vaccination and CD4 T cells after COVID-19. At the Johns Hopkins FTIC core, DNA taken from cultured CD4+ T cells was sequenced by way of the Oncomine TCR Beta short-read assay. TCRdb reprocessed the PCR reads via MiXCR and lists one record per CDR3 protein. Of tens of thousands of distinct CDR3 sequences in the sample, under 55% were seen once. The treatment was: roughly 10-day PBMC culture with coronavirus spike peptide pools or control peptides (ViraFEST assay). The antigens for these receptors are not known. Sequences were derived from CD4+ T cells from blood, cultured in vitro, sampled before SARS-CoV-2 vaccination. The receptors here all came from a human donor who received a COVID-19 vaccine.

The V and J genes are TRBV19 and TRBJ1-5; D is unclear. V lost 1 base to trimming and J lost 3 bases, with 16 bases between them. Germline assignment: CDR1 LNHDA and CDR2 SQIVND (reference sequence). CDR3 length equals 17 residues. The CDR3 sequence is CASSIGPALTYNQPQHF. The CDR3 nucleotides are TGTGCCAGTAGTATAGGTCCAGCCCTTACATACAATCAGCCCCAGCATTTT.

V is TRBV12-3 or TRBV12-4 and J is TRBJ1-1; 7 nucleotides align to TRBD1. The CDR3 extends over 14 amino acids. The V segment lost 3 bases and the J segment 2 bases; nucleotides outside the gene matches: 3. The CDR3 loop is CASSLGQINTEAFF. The CDR3 nucleotides read TGTGCCAGCAGTTTGGGACAGATAAACACTGAAGCTTTCTTT.

The genes are TRBV27 and TRBJ2-7, with D unclear. The V gene's germline CDR1 is MNHEY and CDR2 SMNVEV (reference sequence). The V end was cut by 5 bases, the J end by 3 bases, with 17 bases between. The CDR3 contains 15 residues. The CDR3 coding sequence is TGTGCCAGCAGTCGCGGCCAACCGGCCTACTACGAGCAGTACTTC. This translates into CASSRGQPAYYEQYF.

Remarks on this clonotype: Germline is not matched at one junction end, which may reflect a read error. V is TRBV6-1 and J is TRBJ1-4; perhaps TRBD1 as D (6 bases). Per germline, CDR1 MNHNS and CDR2 SASEGT. The CDR3 is 15 amino acids. The CDR3 nucleotides are TGTGCCAGCAGTGACCCGGGGGGCTATAATGAAAAACTGTCTTTT. Translated: CASSDPGGYNEKLSF.

This chain uses TRBV6-5 with TRBJ2-1; D assignment may be TRBD1 or TRBD2 (5 bases each). The V end was cut by 0 bases, the J end by 1 base, with 7 bases between. CDR1 and CDR2 from the germline V gene are MNHEY and SVGAGI. The CDR3 has 15 amino acids. The CDR3 bases are TGTGCCAGCAGTTACTCGGGGGAGTCCTACAATGAGCAGTTCTTC. Translated: CASSYSGESYNEQFF.

This clonotype was counted between two and nine times. This chain connects TRBV24-1 to TRBJ2-2; TRBD2 agrees at 7 bases. CDR1 KGHDR and CDR2 SFDVKD come from the germline V gene. This CDR3 has 13 residues. The trim removed 8 bases at V and 7 bases at J, leaving 6 bases unmatched. This CDR3 reads CATKRDDDGELFF. CDR3 nucleotide sequence: TGTGCCACCAAGCGGGACGATGACGGGGAGCTGTTTTTT.

The gene calls are TRBV7-8 and TRBJ1-5; a weak D match, TRBD1 (6 bases). Germline V gives CDR1 SGHVS, CDR2 FQNEAQ. Trimming removed 1 base at V and 3 bases at J, with 13 bases between. The CDR3 length is 16 residues. CDR3 in DNA: TGTGCCAGCAGCTTAGTGGGAGGACAGACCAATCAGCCCCAGCATTTT. It yields the protein CASSLVGGQTNQPQHF.

This clonotype was seen a few times. The chain couples TRBV6-5 to TRBJ2-5, with D maybe TRBD1 (5 bases). With 4 bases removed from V and 4 bases from J, the gap between germline ends came to 25 bases. The CDR3 has 18 amino acids. Germline-derived CDR1 and CDR2 are MNHEY and SVGAGI. The CDR3 is CASSSNINLRGRTETQYF. The DNA for the CDR3 is TGTGCCAGCAGTTCTAACATAAACTTAAGGGGTCGTACAGAGACCCAGTACTTC.

The chain is built from TRBV7-6 and TRBJ2-7; D uncertain. This CDR3 region has 15 residues. Trimming pared 0 bases from V and 2 bases from J, leaving 11 bases between. Germline V gene lookup returns CDR1 SGHVS and CDR2 FNYEAQ. For the CDR3, the DNA is TGTGCCAGCAGCTTAGCAGGACGGAGTCCCTACGAGCAGTACTTC. Protein product: CASSLAGRSPYEQYF.

This clonotype was counted only a few times. This chain joins TRBV20-1 and TRBJ2-3, with D tentatively TRBD2 (6 bases). The germline V gene encodes CDR1 DFQATT and CDR2 SNEGSKA (reference sequence). This CDR3 comprises 15 residues. With 0 bases removed from V and 5 bases from J, the gap between germline ends came to 15 bases. CDR3 in DNA: TGCAGTGCTAGAGATTTGGGCGGGGCAGGAGATACGCAGTATTTT. Residues: CSARDLGGAGDTQYF.

The chain couples TRBV6-1 to TRBJ1-5, with TRBD1 identical over 10 bases. Unmatched junction bases numbered 5, after V lost 6 bases and J lost 0 bases. The CDR3 is 16 residues long. Germline CDR1 is MNHNS and CDR2 is SASEGT. As DNA, the CDR3 is TGTGCCAGCAGCGGACAGGGGGGCAATAGCAATCAGCCCCAGCATTTT. Protein sequence: CASSGQGGNSNQPQHF.

The rearrangement uses TRBV20-1 and TRBJ2-5, with TRBD2 matching over 10 bases. The CDR3 contains 15 residues. CDR1 is DFQATT, CDR2 SNEGSKA, per germline (reference sequence). Trimming at V came to 3 bases and at J to 2 bases, leaving 6 bases not matched to a gene. The CDR3 bases are TGCAGTGCTAGGGGTAGCGGGGGGCCACAAGAGACCCAGTACTTC. Translation: CSARGSGGPQETQYF.

The chain recombines TRBV30 with TRBJ1-3; the D gene is possibly TRBD1 (5 bases). CDR3 length: 13 residues. From germline, CDR1 is GTSNPN and CDR2 SVGIG (reference sequence). V lost 5 bases, J lost 0 bases, and 8 bases lay in between. The CDR3 here is CAWDSDSGNTIYF. The CDR3 nucleotides are TGTGCCTGGGACAGCGACTCTGGAAACACCATATATTTT. The full variable domain, its missing parts supplied by reference TRBV30 and TRBJ1-3, is SQTIHQWPATLVQPVGSPLSLECTVEGTSNPNLYWYRQAAGRGLQLLFYSVGIGQISSEVPQNLSASRPQDRQFILSSKKLLLSDSGFYLCAWDSDSGNTIYFGEGSWLTVV.

This clonotype was seen a handful of times. This sequence joins TRBV20-1 and TRBJ2-2; TRBD2 is a possible D gene (7 bases). Germline assignment: CDR1 DFQATT and CDR2 SNEGSKA (reference sequence). This CDR3 is 17 amino acids long. The ends were cut back, 0 bases at V and 1 base at J, with 15 bases in the middle. The CDR3 spells CSARDTRGGWNTGELFF. The CDR3 DNA sequence: TGCAGTGCTAGAGATACTCGCGGGGGCTGGAACACCGGGGAGCTGTTTTTT.

As to this clonotype: The junction departs from germline at one end; a sequencing error may be responsible. This sequence joins TRBV20-1 and TRBJ1-2; maybe TRBD1 (5 bases). Germline V gene sequence: CDR1 DFQATT, CDR2 SNEGSKA (reference sequence). CDR3 length: 13 amino acids. The CDR3, as DNA: TGCAGTGCTAGATGGGGGACTAACTATGACTACACCTTC. This gives the protein CSARWGTNYDYTF.

Only a few counts were recorded for this clonotype. The genes are TRBV12-5 and TRBJ2-5; D may correspond to TRBD1 or TRBD2 (6 bases each). The germline CDR1 and CDR2 sequences are LGHNT and FRNRAP. The CDR3 is 15 residues long. Trimming left V 6 bases short and J 5 bases short, with 19 bases between. The CDR3 loop is CASGLRGGNGETQYF. In DNA, the CDR3 is TGTGCTAGTGGGTTGAGAGGGGGGAACGGGGAGACCCAGTACTTC. Filled out from reference TRBV12-5 and TRBJ2-5, the complete variable domain reads DARVTQTPRHKVTEMGQEVTMRCQPILGHNTVFWYRQTMMQGLELLAYFRNRAPLDDSGMPKDRFSAEMPDATLATLKIQPSEPRDSAVYFCASGLRGGNGETQYFGPGTRLLVL.

The rearrangement links TRBV11-3 to TRBJ2-5; the D gene is possibly TRBD1 (5 bases). Trimming stripped 1 base from V and 1 base from J, with 10 bases between. Germline values: CDR1 SGHNT, CDR2 YENEEA. The length of the CDR3 is 15 residues. CDR3 region: CASSLGGRAQETQYF. The CDR3 nucleotides are TGTGCCAGCAGCTTAGGGGGCAGGGCCCAAGAGACCCAGTACTTC.

The V gene is TRBV18, the J gene TRBJ2-7, with a weak D call TRBD1 (6 bases). This CDR3 has 13 amino acids. The V gene lost 3 bases and the J gene lost 5 bases, with 11 bases spanning the gap. Per germline, CDR1 KGHSH and CDR2 LQKENI. The CDR3 bases are TGTGCCAGCTCACCCAGGGGAGATGACGAGCAGTACTTC. Amino acids: CASSPRGDDEQYF. Filled out from reference TRBV18 and TRBJ2-7, the complete variable domain reads NAGVMQNPRHLVRRRGQEARLRCSPMKGHSHVYWYRQLPEEGLKFMVYLQKENIIDESGMPKERFSAEFPKEGPSILRIQQVVRGDSAAYFCASSPRGDDEQYFGPGTRLTVT.